This T cell receptor beta chain was identified during a study of shared clonotypes between healthy human individuals. On the study more broadly: Donor composition was a couple of women and three men, aged 18 to 49. Study-wide points: Only blood was sampled, and tissue TCR repertoires likely differ from blood ones.

The replicate PCRs on unsorted PBMC were given 300 ng DNA, which is 27,000 or so T cell genomes. The team ran DNA from unsorted PBMCs on ten immunoSEQ deep assay plates for sequencing. Sequencing was performed with immunoSEQ multiplex PCR; in TCRdb, only in-frame clones are kept and a portion is missing. In the table there are roughly 500,000 clones, 79% of which are singletons. Comments on this clone: Its antigen is currently unknown. Other DNA sequences in this specimen translate into the identical CDR3.

V shed 2 bases and J shed 2 bases, with 4 bases lying between them. The CDR3 contains 13 residues. From germline, CDR1 is SGHVS and CDR2 FNYEAQ. The sequenced sample consisted of PBMCs. The chain combines TRBV7-6 with TRBJ2-1; D is uncertain. The TCR sequence derives from a woman aged 40 to 50 in good health. Some clones in this sample may be carry-over from other donors' samples. The CDR3 DNA is TGTGCCAGCAGCTTAAACGCCTACAATGAGCAGTTCTTC. Protein: CASSLNAYNEQFF.